The sequence of this T cell receptor beta chain was determined in a study of blood T cell dynamics during melanoma immunotherapy. Study-wide context: Metastatic melanoma patients received first-line pembrolizumab or nivolumab plus ipilimumab.

Time point noted: pre-treatment baseline. Disease control meant complete response, partial response or stable disease at 12 weeks. Germline V lookup: CDR1 LNHNV, CDR2 YYDKDF (reference sequence). The V end lost 0 bases, the J end lost 0 bases, and 21 bases lay between the germline ends. The CDR3 contains 21 residues. Measured with immunoSEQ multiplex PCR; TCRdb has only the in-frame clones, and not every one. This sample has around 10,000 clones, with approximately 84% found just once. Here the sequenced sample was blood, taken from a patient treated with checkpoint blockade. The genes are TRBV15 and TRBJ1-6; weak D call: TRBD1 (6 bases). This receptor was taken from a human donor with melanoma. This CDR3 reads CATSREGPGQMISSYNSPLHF. The CDR3 DNA reads as TGTGCCACCAGCAGAGAGGGACCGGGACAAATGATCAGCTCCTATAATTCACCCCTCCACTTT.